These 5 T cell receptor beta chains originate from one sample sequenced in a study of T cell responses to AZD1222 COVID-19 vaccine. The assay was immunoSEQ multiplex PCR, and TCRdb's table has in-frame clones only and misses some. The table has 150,000 to 200,000 clones, around 93% seen once. The sequenced sample was peripheral blood, obtained on day 0 of AZD1222 vaccination. Receptor source: an adult in good health.

V usage is TRBV11-2 and J usage is TRBJ2-7, with 9 nucleotides matching TRBD1. CDR1 is SGHAT and CDR2 is FQNNGV in the germline V gene. The length of the CDR3 is 16 residues. The V gene end was trimmed by 2 bases and the J gene end by 2 bases; junction bases not matched to a gene: 7. The CDR3 DNA reads as TGTGCCAGCAGCTTATTCGGACAGGGGAGGACCTACGAGCAGTACTTC. This translates into CASSLFGQGRTYEQYF.

The chain links TRBV5-6 to TRBJ2-2; D remains ambiguous. CDR3 length equals 15 residues. Trimming stripped 0 bases from V and 1 base from J, with 7 bases between. Germline V gene data show CDR1 as SGHDT and CDR2 as YYEEEE. The CDR3 is CASSLETRNTGELFF. The CDR3 DNA follows: TGTGCCAGCAGCTTGGAGACTCGGAACACCGGGGAGCTGTTTTTT.

The chain has TRBV11-2 and TRBJ2-6, with no clear D. The germline V gene encodes CDR1 SGHAT and CDR2 FQNNGV. The V gene lost 1 base and the J gene lost 0 bases, with 10 bases spanning the gap. The CDR3 sequence is 17 residues long. For the CDR3, the DNA is TGTGCCAGCAGCTTAGGATATGCCAGCTCTGGGGCCAACGTCCTGACTTTC. Protein sequence: CASSLGYASSGANVLTF. The full variable domain, in which reference TRBV11-2 and TRBJ2-6 provide the parts outside the CDR3, is EAGVAQSPRYKIIEKRQSVAFWCNPISGHATLYWYQQILGQGPKLLIQFQNNGVVDDSQLPKDRFSAERLKGVDSTLKIQPAKLEDSAVYLCASSLGYASSGANVLTFGAGSRLTVL.

V gene TRBV24-1 combines with J gene TRBJ1-5; TRBD1 aligns across 8 bases. With 2 bases clipped from V and 0 bases from J, the junction kept 2 bases outside the gene matches. Germline CDR1 reads KGHDR; CDR2 reads SFDVKD. CDR3 length equals 16 residues. The CDR3 is CATSDSGQGSNQPQHF. The CDR3 coding sequence is TGTGCCACCAGTGATTCCGGACAGGGTAGCAATCAGCCCCAGCATTTT.

In its sample, this clone was seen once. The chain combines TRBV5-1 with TRBJ2-7; 11 positions agree with TRBD2. The germline gives CDR1 SGHRS, CDR2 YFSETQ. The CDR3 contains 16 residues. The ends lost 5 bases at V and 0 bases at J; junction bases unmatched: 7. This chain's CDR3 is CASRTSGSSSSYEQYF. The CDR3 DNA sequence: TGCGCCAGCAGAACTAGCGGGAGCTCCAGCTCCTACGAGCAGTACTTC.